The 4 T cell receptor beta chains below all came from one sample that was sequenced in a study of blood T cell repertoires in COVID-19. Sequencing used immunoSEQ multiplex PCR; TCRdb keeps in-frame clones, though not all of them. The table shows 120,000 to 150,000 clones, with more than 75% occurring only once. Sequencing used peripheral blood. The source is a man aged 45 to 65 who had recovered from COVID-19.

The gene calls are TRBV27 and TRBJ1-2, with 9 bases identical to TRBD1. Germline V gene data show CDR1 as MNHEY and CDR2 as SMNVEV (reference sequence). The CDR3 has 14 amino acids. The V gene end was trimmed by 3 bases and the J gene end by 6 bases; junction bases not matched to a gene: 5. CDR3 coding DNA: TGTGCCAGCAGTTTCGCGAGGACAGGGGATGGCTACACCTTC. It specifies CASSFARTGDGYTF.

The chain couples TRBV7-2 to TRBJ2-3; D is possibly TRBD1 (5 bases). There are 16 residues in the CDR3. The V gene lost 0 bases and the J gene lost 2 bases, with 12 bases spanning the gap. Germline CDR1 reads SGHTA; CDR2 reads FQGNSA. This CDR3 reads CASSLASQGATDTQYF. CDR3 nucleotides: TGTGCCAGCAGCTTAGCATCGCAGGGCGCCACAGATACGCAGTATTTT.

The chain carries TRBV10-3 and TRBJ2-2; 8 nucleotides line up with TRBD1. The ends lost 9 bases at V and 4 bases at J; junction bases unmatched: 13. Germline V gene lookup returns CDR1 ENHRY and CDR2 SYGVKD. The CDR3 loop spans 16 amino acids. DNA for the CDR3: TGTGCCATGCAAACCCTTGACAGGGGTGGCACCGGGGAGCTGTTTTTT. Its translation is CAMQTLDRGGTGELFF.

The rearrangement links TRBV4-3 to TRBJ2-7, with 13 bases identical to TRBD2. The CDR3 length is 16 residues. Per the germline V gene, CDR1 is LGHNA and CDR2 is YSLEER. Trimming took 4 bases from V and 12 from J; bases not matched to a gene: 15. CDR3 residues: CASSLGLAGEALGLYF. For the CDR3, the DNA is TGCGCCAGCAGCCTAGGACTAGCGGGGGAAGCCCTTGGTTTGTACTTC.